These 5 T cell receptor beta chains came from one sample sequenced in a study of shared clonotypes between healthy human individuals. Produced via immunoSEQ multiplex PCR; TCRdb's table is partial and in-frame only. The sample contains approximately 340,000 clones, 74% of which appear only once. Source material: memory CD4+ T cells sorted from blood. Stated subset: CD45RA-negative fraction. The receptor source for this set is a man aged 25 to 40 in good health.

The CDR3 nucleotides are TGTGCCAGCAGCTTATTAGGAGCGGGAGCGGGCGGGGAGCTGTTTTTT. Its translation is CASSLLGAGAGGELFF. The chain is built from TRBV7-6 and TRBJ2-2; 8 positions match TRBD2. Germline V CDR1 and CDR2: SGHVS, FNYEAQ. This CDR3 has 16 residues. The V gene end was trimmed by 2 bases and the J gene end by 7 bases; junction bases not matched to a gene: 9.

The chain uses TRBV6-5 and TRBJ2-4; D is uncertain. Trimming left V 6 bases short and J 9 bases short, with 15 bases between. This CDR3 region has 13 residues. The germline CDR1 and CDR2 sequences are MNHEY and SVGAGI. The CDR3 region is CASSQDPFGIQYF. CDR3 DNA sequence: TGTGCCAGCAGCCAAGACCCCTTCGGCATTCAGTACTTC.

The table lists this clone with a few counts. The gene calls are TRBV2 and TRBJ2-3, with D perhaps TRBD2 (6 bases). CDR3 length equals 14 residues. The V end was cut by 6 bases, the J end by 6 bases, with 16 bases between. Germline assignment: CDR1 SNHLY and CDR2 FYNNEI. The CDR3 nucleotides are TGTGCCAGCAGCTTGGGTCTAGCGTTGGATACGCAGTATTTT. Translated: CASSLGLALDTQYF.

V gene TRBV30 combines with J gene TRBJ1-5, with TRBD1 as a possible D gene (5 bases). With 1 base removed from V and 3 bases from J, the gap between germline ends came to 7 bases. The V gene's germline CDR1 is GTSNPN and CDR2 SVGIG (reference sequence). This CDR3 has 13 amino acids. The CDR3 spells CAWSGGPNQPQHF. CDR3 bases: TGTGCCTGGAGTGGGGGACCCAATCAGCCCCAGCATTTT.

Comments on this clone: This specimen includes other DNA sequences encoding the same CDR3. The gene calls are TRBV14 and TRBJ2-7; D gene ambiguous. The germline CDR1 and CDR2 sequences are SGHDN and FVKESK. Between the trimmed V and J ends, which lost 3 bases and 3 bases, there was a span of 3 bases. CDR3 length equals 11 residues. CDR3 in amino acids: CASSQNYEQYF. CDR3 bases: TGTGCCAGCAGCCAGAACTACGAGCAGTACTTC.